This T cell receptor beta chain emerged from a study of cytomegalovirus exposure and HLA in healthy donors. The wider study: The roughly 110 validation repertoires were produced on the same platform as the roughly 660 repertoires of the first cohort. This was reported in a later analysis.

Whole-study findings and limits: CMV antigen specificity was confirmed in vitro for a few CMV-associated chains. It was reportedly the case that the classifier diagnosed cytomegalovirus status with high specificity and sensitivity.

Details on this clone: Its target is unknown.

Donors were drawn from the approximately 120-subject validation cohort, separate from the roughly 610-subject first cohort. This CDR3 has 16 amino acids. CDR1 is SGHDT and CDR2 is YYEEEE in the germline V gene. V was clipped by 4 bases and J by 4 bases; unmatched bases: 3. TCRdb's table, derived via immunoSEQ multiplex PCR, lists solely in-frame clones and lacks some. The sample shows 200,000 or so clones, around four fifths of them seen only once. The chain employs TRBV5-6 and TRBJ2-1, with TRBD2 matching over 15 bases. The receptor's source is a man in his late teens or twenties in good health and CMV-seropositive. The specimen sequenced was PBMCs. The CDR3 loop reads CASSGTSGRLYNEQFF. The CDR3 DNA follows: TGTGCCAGCAGCGGGACTAGCGGGAGGCTATACAATGAGCAGTTCTTC.